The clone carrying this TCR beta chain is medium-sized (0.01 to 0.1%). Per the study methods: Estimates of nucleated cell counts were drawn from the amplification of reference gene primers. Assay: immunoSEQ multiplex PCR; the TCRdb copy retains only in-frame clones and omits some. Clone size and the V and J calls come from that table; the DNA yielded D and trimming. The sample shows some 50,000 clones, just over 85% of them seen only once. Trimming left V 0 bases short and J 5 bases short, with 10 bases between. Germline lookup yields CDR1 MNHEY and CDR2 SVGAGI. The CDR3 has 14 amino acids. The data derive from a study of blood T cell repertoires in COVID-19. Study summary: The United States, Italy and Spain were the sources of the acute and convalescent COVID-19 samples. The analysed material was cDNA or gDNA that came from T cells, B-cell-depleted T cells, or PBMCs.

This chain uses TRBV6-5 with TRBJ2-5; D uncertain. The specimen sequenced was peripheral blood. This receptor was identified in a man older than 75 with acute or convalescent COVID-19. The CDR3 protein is CASSYSLGRETQYF. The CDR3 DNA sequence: TGTGCCAGCAGTTACTCTTTGGGCAGGGAGACCCAGTACTTC.